The TCR beta chain described here comes from a study of T-cell reconstitution after alpha-beta-depleted transplantation in children. Broader study findings: Expanded graft clones, several hundred of them, were reportedly the source of alpha-beta T cells about two months after transplant.

During its preparation, the TCRbeta library received unique molecular identifiers. TCRdb independently ran MiXCR on the PCR reads; one entry per CDR3 protein. This table holds 280,000 or so distinct CDR3 sequences, 11% found once. A word on this clonotype: Its target is unknown.

V was trimmed by 2 bases and J by 0 bases, leaving 11 bases between them. The CDR3 loop spans 17 amino acids. CDR1 is KGHSH and CDR2 is LQKENI in the germline V gene. The starting material was peripheral blood, obtained 180 days after TCRalphabeta/CD19-depleted stem cell transplant. The source is a male patient between 2 and 10 years old who had a stem cell transplant for chronic granulomatous disease, so the T cells may come from the graft donor. The chain joins TRBV18 to TRBJ2-6; the D gene is possibly TRBD1 (6 bases). CDR3 residues: CASSPYGQSSGANVLTF. In DNA, the CDR3 is TGTGCCAGCTCACCATACGGACAGTCCTCTGGGGCCAACGTCCTGACTTTC.